The rows below give T cell receptor beta chains drawn from one sample of a study of T cells in localized non-small cell lung cancer. Clones were read by immunoSEQ multiplex PCR, and TCRdb kept only the in-frame ones, dropping some. This sample has roughly 40,000 clones, with 80% to 85% found just once. Material: peripheral blood mononuclear cells, obtained before any cancer treatment. The receptors were gathered from a male donor aged 60 or older with stage II lung adenocarcinoma. CDR3s include the opening cysteine and the closing phenylalanine or tryptophan. A D gene is named only where the DNA matches it firmly. Clone size, where shown, is once, few, many, or a class for clones that have expanded.

DNA: TGCGCCAGCAGCTTGGCCCGGCAAAGCGGGCTAGCGGACACAGATACGCAGTATTTT
CDR3: CASSLARQSGLADTDTQYF
D: TRBD2
length: 19
size: NA
J: TRBJ2-3
V: TRBV5-1

DNA: TGTGCCAGCAAGGGACAACGAGCCAAAAACATTCAGTACTTC
CDR3: CASKGQRAKNIQYF
D: NA
length: 14
size: NA
J: TRBJ2-4
V: TRBV6-5

DNA: TGCGCCAGCAGCTCCGGGACACCTAATTCAGATACGCAGTATTTT
CDR3: CASSSGTPNSDTQYF
D: NA
length: 15
size: NA
J: TRBJ2-3
V: TRBV5-1

DNA: TGTGCCAGCAGTCGGGCGGAGAGATACTACGAGCAGTACTTC
CDR3: CASSRAERYYEQYF
D: NA
length: 14
size: NA
J: TRBJ2-7
V: TRBV27

DNA: TGCGCCAGCAGCTTGATCGGGGCTGGGGCCAACGTCCTGACTTTC
CDR3: CASSLIGAGANVLTF
D: NA
length: 15
size: NA
J: TRBJ2-6
V: TRBV5-1

DNA: TGTGCCAGCAGTCATTTCCGGGACCCAGGGCTCCCTGAAGCTTTCTTT
CDR3: CASSHFRDPGLPEAFF
D: NA
length: 16
size: NA
J: TRBJ1-1
V: TRBV6-6

DNA: TGTGCCAGCAGCCCGGACGAAAACATTCAGTACTTC
CDR3: CASSPDENIQYF
D: NA
length: 12
size: NA
J: TRBJ2-4
V: TRBV7-8

DNA: TGTGCCAGCTCACTAGGTTCAGGGGTCCTCAAGCAGTACTTC
CDR3: CASSLGSGVLKQYF
D: NA
length: 14
size: NA
J: TRBJ2-5
V: TRBV6-6

DNA: TGTGCCAGCAGCCCCCATGGGGGGGAGCGGCCCACTGAAGCTTTCTTT
CDR3: CASSPHGGERPTEAFF
D: NA
length: 16
size: NA
J: TRBJ1-1
V: TRBV9

DNA: TGTGCCAGCAGTGACCATAGGAGCGGGAGCTCCTACAATGAGCAGTTCTTC
CDR3: CASSDHRSGSSYNEQFF
D: TRBD2
length: 17
size: NA
J: TRBJ2-1
V: TRBV6-4

DNA: TGTGCCAGCAGTTTCCCCCGTAGTGCCGGCACTGAAGCTTTCTTT
CDR3: CASSFPRSAGTEAFF
D: NA
length: 15
size: NA
J: TRBJ1-1
V: TRBV28

DNA: TGTGCCAGCTCACCTCCTGGGTGGGAGAGAAGGACCGGGGAGCTGTTTTTT
CDR3: CASSPPGWERRTGELFF
D: NA
length: 17
size: NA
J: TRBJ2-2
V: TRBV18

DNA: TGTGCCAGCAGAGAATTCGACAGGGTTGGAAAACTGTTTTTT
CDR3: CASREFDRVGKLFF
D: TRBD1
length: 14
size: NA
J: TRBJ1-4
V: TRBV6-1

DNA: TGTGCCAGCAGCGTTGAGATGAACACTGAAGCTTTCTTT
CDR3: CASSVEMNTEAFF
D: NA
length: 13
size: few
J: TRBJ1-1
V: TRBV9

DNA: TGTGCCAGCAGCTTGGACAGGATCGAGCAGTACTTC
CDR3: CASSLDRIEQYF
D: TRBD1
length: 12
size: NA
J: TRBJ2-7
V: TRBV7-2

DNA: TGTGCCAGCAGCGGGGATGGACTAGTTGGGAATGAGCAGTTCTTC
CDR3: CASSGDGLVGNEQFF
D: TRBD2
length: 15
size: NA
J: TRBJ2-1
V: TRBV2

DNA: TGCGCCAGCAGCGCGGGAGGGCCGGGAGATACGCAGTATTTT
CDR3: CASSAGGPGDTQYF
D: TRBD2
length: 14
size: NA
J: TRBJ2-3
V: TRBV4-1

DNA: TGTGCCAGTAGTAAAACAGGGGTTAAGGGTGAAAAACTGTTTTTT
CDR3: CASSKTGVKGEKLFF
D: TRBD1
length: 15
size: NA
J: TRBJ1-4
V: TRBV19

DNA: TGTGCCAGCAGTGACCGGGGAAGTCAGCCCCAGCATTTT
CDR3: CASSDRGSQPQHF
D: NA
length: 13
size: NA
J: TRBJ1-5
V: TRBV25-1

DNA: TGTGCCAGCAGTTTACAGGGAGGGAGCACTGAAGCTTTCTTT
CDR3: CASSLQGGSTEAFF
D: NA
length: 14
size: NA
J: TRBJ1-1
V: TRBV27

DNA: TGTGCCAGCACCTCCCCTCCGGGACAAGGAAACACCATATATTTT
CDR3: CASTSPPGQGNTIYF
D: NA
length: 15
size: NA
J: TRBJ1-3
V: TRBV28

DNA: TGTGCCAGCACCTTCCGTGGAAGTATAGATGAAAAACTGTTTTTT
CDR3: CASTFRGSIDEKLFF
D: NA
length: 15
size: once
J: TRBJ1-4
V: TRBV6-1

DNA: TGTGCCAGCAGTGAGGTTCTGACTAATGAAAAACTGTTTTTT
CDR3: CASSEVLTNEKLFF
D: NA
length: 14
size: NA
J: TRBJ1-4
V: TRBV6-1

DNA: TGTGCCAGCAGTGAAGGCGGGAGGGGAATTCAGTACTTC
CDR3: CASSEGGRGIQYF
D: TRBD2
length: 13
size: NA
J: TRBJ2-4
V: TRBV6-1

DNA: TGTGCCAGCAGTGAAGACACGGTAGCGGGAGTCCAAGAGACCCAGTACTTC
CDR3: CASSEDTVAGVQETQYF
D: TRBD2
length: 17
size: NA
J: TRBJ2-5
V: TRBV2

DNA: TGTGCCAGCAGTCTTCGGACTGTTGCCTCGGAGGGCTACACCTTC
CDR3: CASSLRTVASEGYTF
D: NA
length: 15
size: NA
J: TRBJ1-2
V: TRBV6-1

DNA: TGTGCCAGCAGTTACCTGCGGACCCAAGAGACCCAGTACTTC
CDR3: CASSYLRTQETQYF
D: NA
length: 14
size: NA
J: TRBJ2-5
V: TRBV6-5

DNA: TGTGCCAGCAGCTTATCCGTAGGTTTTTCTGGGGCCAACGTCCTGACTTTC
CDR3: CASSLSVGFSGANVLTF
D: NA
length: 17
size: NA
J: TRBJ2-6
V: TRBV11-1

DNA: TGTGCCAGCAGCTTAGCCACGGGGTTGGGATACGAGCAGTACTTC
CDR3: CASSLATGLGYEQYF
D: NA
length: 15
size: NA
J: TRBJ2-7
V: TRBV7-3

DNA: TGTGCTAGTGGTTTGGGACTAGCGGGAGTATGGGATGAGCAGTTCTTC
CDR3: CASGLGLAGVWDEQFF
D: TRBD2
length: 16
size: NA
J: TRBJ2-1
V: TRBV12-5

DNA: TGTGCCAGTAGCACAGAACAGGGGGCCAAAAACATTCAGTACTTC
CDR3: CASSTEQGAKNIQYF
D: TRBD1
length: 15
size: NA
J: TRBJ2-4
V: TRBV19

DNA: TGTGCCAGCAGCGTAGGCGGACAAGTCAGGATCACTGAAGCTTTCTTT
CDR3: CASSVGGQVRITEAFF
D: NA
length: 16
size: NA
J: TRBJ1-1
V: TRBV9

DNA: TGTGCCACCAGGTTCACAGGGATCGGTAATGAAAAACTGTTTTTT
CDR3: CATRFTGIGNEKLFF
D: NA
length: 15
size: NA
J: TRBJ1-4
V: TRBV15

DNA: TGTGCCAGCAGCCCCCCCGGGACAGTATACAATGAGCAGTTCTTC
CDR3: CASSPPGTVYNEQFF
D: TRBD1
length: 15
size: NA
J: TRBJ2-1
V: TRBV7-9

DNA: TGTGCCAGCAGCTTACAGACACTAAGTTTCACCGGGGAGCTGTTTTTT
CDR3: CASSLQTLSFTGELFF
D: NA
length: 16
size: NA
J: TRBJ2-2
V: TRBV11-2

DNA: TGTGCCAGCAGTTCCAAGGGACAGATGGCTAACTATGGCTACACCTTC
CDR3: CASSSKGQMANYGYTF
D: TRBD1
length: 16
size: few
J: TRBJ1-2
V: TRBV27

DNA: TGTGCCAGCAGCGTAGCTCTAGCGGGGAGCTCCTACAATGAGCAGTTCTTC
CDR3: CASSVALAGSSYNEQFF
D: TRBD2
length: 17
size: NA
J: TRBJ2-1
V: TRBV9

DNA: TGTGCCAGCAGGACCGGGACTAGCGGTTACAATGAGCAGTTCTTC
CDR3: CASRTGTSGYNEQFF
D: TRBD2
length: 15
size: NA
J: TRBJ2-1
V: TRBV7-2

DNA: TGTGCCAGCAGTGTGATAGTCCGCCTGGATACGCAGTATTTT
CDR3: CASSVIVRLDTQYF
D: NA
length: 14
size: NA
J: TRBJ2-3
V: TRBV6-1

DNA: TGCAGCGGCAGGGGTCCCGGGGACACTGAAGCTTTCTTT
CDR3: CSGRGPGDTEAFF
D: NA
length: 13
size: few
J: TRBJ1-1
V: TRBV29-1

DNA: TGTGCCAGCTCCTCGGACAGGGGCCAGCCCCAGCATTTT
CDR3: CASSSDRGQPQHF
D: TRBD1
length: 13
size: NA
J: TRBJ1-5
V: TRBV18

DNA: TGTGCCAGCAGCCCCCAGGGACAGGGGTTATACGAGCAGTACTTC
CDR3: CASSPQGQGLYEQYF
D: TRBD1
length: 15
size: NA
J: TRBJ2-7
V: TRBV9

DNA: TGTGCCAGCAGTTACTCGGGGGGCACTGGAAACACCATATATTTT
CDR3: CASSYSGGTGNTIYF
D: NA
length: 15
size: NA
J: TRBJ1-3
V: TRBV6-5

DNA: TGCAGCGTCGCAGGGGGCGTTGAAGCTTTCTTT
CDR3: CSVAGGVEAFF
D: TRBD1
length: 11
size: few
J: TRBJ1-1
V: TRBV29-1

DNA: TGTGCCAGCAGTGAAGGTGGATTCGGAAACACCATATATTTT
CDR3: CASSEGGFGNTIYF
D: NA
length: 14
size: NA
J: TRBJ1-3
V: TRBV2

DNA: TGTGCCAGCAGCCGGAAGCGGGAGGCGGGATACGAGCAGTACTTC
CDR3: CASSRKREAGYEQYF
D: TRBD2
length: 15
size: few
J: TRBJ2-7
V: TRBV7-2

DNA: TGTGCCAGCAGTGTCCAGGGGGGAAGGAGCGCTGAAGCTTTCTTT
CDR3: CASSVQGGRSAEAFF
D: TRBD1
length: 15
size: NA
J: TRBJ1-1
V: TRBV25-1

DNA: TGTGCCAGCAGTTTCCTACCCTACCAGGGAATGTCGAACCAGCCCCAGCATTTT
CDR3: CASSFLPYQGMSNQPQHF
D: NA
length: 18
size: once
J: TRBJ1-5
V: TRBV28

DNA: TGTGCCAGCAGTGAAAGGACAGTAAGAATGAACACTGAAGCTTTCTTT
CDR3: CASSERTVRMNTEAFF
D: NA
length: 16
size: NA
J: TRBJ1-1
V: TRBV6-1

DNA: TGTGCCAGCTCACCATTGGGCAGCCAAGAGACCCAGTACTTC
CDR3: CASSPLGSQETQYF
D: NA
length: 14
size: NA
J: TRBJ2-5
V: TRBV18

DNA: TGTGCCAGTAGTATACAAGGGCGCCTAAACTCTGGGGCCAACGTCCTGACTTTC
CDR3: CASSIQGRLNSGANVLTF
D: NA
length: 18
size: NA
J: TRBJ2-6
V: TRBV19

DNA: TGTGCCAGCAGCCTCTCCAGCGGGAGGGGCACAGATACGCAGTATTTT
CDR3: CASSLSSGRGTDTQYF
D: TRBD2
length: 16
size: NA
J: TRBJ2-3
V: TRBV5-4

DNA: TGTGCCAGCAGTTACTCGACCGGCGTTTCAAATGAAAAACTGTTTTTT
CDR3: CASSYSTGVSNEKLFF
D: NA
length: 16
size: NA
J: TRBJ1-4
V: TRBV6-6

DNA: TGTGCCAGCACCGACAGGGAGGGTCAGCCCCAGCATTTT
CDR3: CASTDREGQPQHF
D: TRBD1
length: 13
size: few
J: TRBJ1-5
V: TRBV27

DNA: TGTGCCAGCAGCTTGACAGTCTATAGCACAGATACGCAGTATTTT
CDR3: CASSLTVYSTDTQYF
D: NA
length: 15
size: NA
J: TRBJ2-3
V: TRBV5-4

DNA: TGTGCCAGCAGCCAAGTCGGGACAGAGTCTTATGGCTACACCTTC
CDR3: CASSQVGTESYGYTF
D: TRBD1
length: 15
size: NA
J: TRBJ1-2
V: TRBV14

DNA: TGTGCCAGCAGCTTACAAAAGGGGTTGAACACTGAAGCTTTCTTT
CDR3: CASSLQKGLNTEAFF
D: NA
length: 15
size: NA
J: TRBJ1-1
V: TRBV7-2

DNA: TGTGCCAGCAGTGAACATGGCCAGCGCTACGAGCAGTACTTC
CDR3: CASSEHGQRYEQYF
D: NA
length: 14
size: NA
J: TRBJ2-7
V: TRBV25-1

DNA: TGTGCCTGGAGTGTGAGGGACAGGGGAGGCGAGCAGTACTTC
CDR3: CAWSVRDRGGEQYF
D: TRBD1
length: 14
size: NA
J: TRBJ2-7
V: TRBV30